One and the same sample provided the 20 T cell receptor beta chains below, sequenced in a study of T cells after yellow fever vaccination. TCRdb reprocessed the 5' RACE reads via MiXCR and lists one record per CDR3 protein. The table lists more than 300,000 distinct CDR3 sequences, 3.5% to 4.5% of them singletons. Sequenced here: PBMCs, sampled 15 days after the yellow fever booster vaccination. These receptors came from a man between 18 and 35 years old who received the YFV17D yellow fever vaccine.

There are many counts of this clonotype. V usage is TRBV10-3 and J usage is TRBJ2-1; perhaps D is TRBD1 or TRBD2 (5 bases each). CDR3 length: 15 residues. V was clipped by 2 bases and J by 2 bases, with 10 bases between them. Germline loops: CDR1 ENHRY, CDR2 SYGVKD. This CDR3 is CAISERGAAYNEQFF. CDR3 bases: TGTGCCATCAGTGAGAGAGGGGCCGCCTACAATGAGCAGTTCTTC.

The sample holds many counts of this clonotype. This chain uses TRBV7-9 with TRBJ1-4, with a weak D call TRBD1 (6 bases). The CDR3 loop spans 15 amino acids. The germline CDR1 and CDR2 sequences are SEHNR and FQNEAQ (reference sequence). The V gene lost 4 bases and the J gene lost 2 bases, with 11 bases spanning the gap. CDR3 DNA sequence: TGTGCCAGCAGCTCCACAGGGACTACTAATGAAAAACTGTTTTTT. Its protein product is CASSSTGTTNEKLFF.

This clonotype was observed at least ten times. The gene calls are TRBV20-1 and TRBJ1-2; 7 bases align to TRBD1. CDR1 and CDR2 from the germline V gene are DFQATT and SNEGSKA (reference sequence). With V trimmed by 2 bases and J by 14 bases, 8 bases remained unmatched. CDR3 length: 11 amino acids. For the CDR3, the DNA is TGCAGTGCTAGATTGGAGGGGGCGCGGACCTTC. Its protein is CSARLEGARTF.

The sample holds many counts of this clonotype. The rearrangement links TRBV7-9 to TRBJ1-5; 7 bases line up with TRBD1. The CDR3 runs to 13 residues. Trimming at V came to 5 bases and at J to 6 bases, leaving 4 bases not matched to a gene. Germline values: CDR1 SEHNR, CDR2 FQNEAQ (reference sequence). The CDR3 loop reads CASSQGVGQPQHF. CDR3 coding DNA: TGTGCCAGCAGCCAGGGGGTGGGTCAGCCCCAGCATTTT.

This clonotype was seen repeatedly, ten times or more. The chain combines TRBV12-3 or TRBV12-4 with TRBJ2-5; 7 positions match TRBD1. The CDR3 totals 14 residues. J lost 4 bases, V lost 6 bases, and 8 bases had no gene match. CDR3 amino acids: CASSRTGVAETQYF. As DNA, the CDR3 is TGTGCCAGCAGCCGAACAGGGGTCGCAGAGACCCAGTACTTC.

The chain joins TRBV18 to TRBJ2-1; D perhaps matches TRBD2 (6 bases). CDR3 length: 14 residues. Trimming stripped 6 bases from V and 5 bases from J, with 14 bases between. Germline loops: CDR1 KGHSH, CDR2 LQKENI. CDR3 coding DNA: TGTGCCAGCTCGCCTGAAACTAGCAACAATGAGCAGTTCTTC. Protein: CASSPETSNNEQFF.

This clonotype was seen repeatedly, ten times or more. The chain joins TRBV20-1 to TRBJ2-7, with 8 bases that match TRBD2. There are 14 residues in the CDR3. Losses at the gene ends were 5 bases for V and 4 bases for J; bases not matched to a gene: 10. Germline CDR1 DFQATT, CDR2 SNEGSKA (reference sequence). This CDR3 reads CSARRSGGDYEQYV. The CDR3 DNA reads TGCAGTGCTCGTAGAAGCGGGGGAGATTACGAGCAGTACGTC.

This clonotype has at least ten counts. Being one base from a much bigger clone, this may be a read error. The chain carries TRBV9 and TRBJ2-5; no firm D call. The V gene's germline CDR1 is SGDLS and CDR2 YYNGEE. The ends were cut back, 3 bases at V and 0 bases at J, with 3 bases in the middle. The CDR3 spans 12 residues. The CDR3 DNA reads TGTGCCAGCAGCGCCCACCAAGAGACCCAGTACTTC. This encodes CASSAHQETQYF.

This clonotype was detected ten times or more. V usage is TRBV20-1 and J usage is TRBJ2-1, with D unresolved. V lost 6 bases and J 10 bases, leaving 22 bases between the germline ends. The length of the CDR3 is 14 residues. Germline loops: CDR1 DFQATT, CDR2 SNEGSKA (reference sequence). As DNA, the CDR3 is TGCAGTGCCGCCTCGGTGGAGTGGGCCTTCGAGCAGTTCTTC. Amino acids: CSAASVEWAFEQFF.

In this sample, this clonotype turned up a few times. The chain joins TRBV7-2 to TRBJ1-1; 7 nucleotides agree with TRBD1. Germline trimming cut 6 bases from V and 4 bases from J; bases unmatched to any gene: 5. CDR3 size: 13 residues. Looked up from germline, CDR1 is SGHTA and CDR2 is FQGNSA. Written as DNA, the CDR3 is TGTGCCAGCAGGGAAGGGGGCGTCACTGAAGCTTTCTTT. Its protein product is CASREGGVTEAFF.

The genes are TRBV14 and TRBJ2-3; D gene uncertain. Trimming shortened V by 4 bases and J by 1 base, and 12 bases separated the two germline ends. The CDR3 runs 15 residues. Looked up from germline, CDR1 is SGHDN and CDR2 is FVKESK. The CDR3 loop is CASSRRVLRTDTQYF. CDR3 sequence (DNA): TGTGCCAGCAGCCGAAGGGTACTGCGCACAGATACGCAGTATTTT.

The V call is TRBV5-1, the J call TRBJ2-5, with 9 bases matching TRBD2. CDR1 is SGHRS, CDR2 YFSETQ, per germline. This CDR3 comprises 16 residues. V shed 2 bases and J 1 base; nucleotides not matched to a gene: 6. The CDR3 reads CASSFLAGTPQETQYF. Written as DNA, the CDR3 is TGCGCCAGCAGCTTTCTAGCGGGGACCCCCCAAGAGACCCAGTACTTC.

This clonotype has a count of ten or more. CDR3 sequence: CAIMAQGSYNEQFF. The CDR3 bases are TGTGCCATCATGGCACAGGGGAGTTACAATGAGCAGTTCTTC. V is TRBV10-3 and J is TRBJ2-1; 7 positions agree with TRBD1. With 7 bases clipped from V and 4 bases from J, the junction kept 7 bases outside the gene matches. Germline V gene sequence: CDR1 ENHRY, CDR2 SYGVKD. The length of the CDR3 is 14 residues.

This clonotype showed up just a few times. This rearrangement joins TRBV21-1 to TRBJ2-7; TRBD1 is the table's D call, not checked against the DNA. TRBV21-1 is a pseudogene segment. This CDR3 spans 15 amino acids. The CDR3 bases are TGTGCCAGCAGCAAAGCGGGGGACAAAACCTACGAGCAGTACGTC. Its translation: CASSKAGDKTYEQYV.

This clonotype showed up many times. The chain recombines TRBV7-9 with TRBJ1-3; no clear D. Trimming took 2 bases from V and 4 from J, leaving 3 bases between them. CDR3 length: 12 residues. Looked up from germline, CDR1 is SEHNR and CDR2 is FQNEAQ (reference sequence). DNA of the CDR3: TGTGCCAGCAGCTTACGAGGAAACACCATATATTTT. Its translation is CASSLRGNTIYF.

This clonotype was seen repeatedly, ten times or more. The rearrangement links TRBV7-6 to TRBJ1-2; D perhaps matches TRBD1 (6 bases). CDR1 and CDR2 (germline): SGHVS, FNYEAQ. V lost 5 bases to trimming and J lost 4 bases, with 11 bases between them. The CDR3 sequence is 13 residues long. DNA for the CDR3: TGTGCCAGCAGCCGTACAGGGAGCTATGGCTACACCTTC. Translating gives CASSRTGSYGYTF.

This clonotype showed up just a few times. This rearrangement joins TRBV3-1 to TRBJ1-2; 7 bases are a match to TRBD1. Germline V gives CDR1 LGHDT, CDR2 YNNKEL (reference sequence). V was pared by 2 bases and J by 8 bases, with 8 bases of the junction left unmatched. The CDR3 is 14 amino acids. CDR3 amino acids: CASSQSQGVEGYTF. For the CDR3, the DNA is TGTGCCAGCAGCCAATCCCAGGGGGTGGAGGGCTACACCTTC.

In its sample, this clonotype was seen many times. The chain combines TRBV5-1 with TRBJ2-3; TRBD2 is a possible D gene (5 bases). The germline V gene encodes CDR1 SGHRS and CDR2 YFSETQ. The CDR3 loop spans 14 amino acids. V lost 3 bases and J 3 bases, leaving 11 bases between the germline ends. The chain's CDR3 is CASSSTLDTDTQYF. Here the CDR3 DNA reads TGCGCCAGCAGCTCTACACTAGATACAGATACGCAGTATTTT.

This clonotype turned up a few times. The chain has TRBV20-1 and TRBJ1-1; the D gene is possibly TRBD1 (5 bases). From germline, CDR1 is DFQATT and CDR2 SNEGSKA (reference sequence). CDR3 length: 12 residues. V lost 3 bases to trimming and J lost 1 base, with 6 bases between them. This CDR3 is CSASTGNTEAFF. CDR3 coding DNA: TGCAGTGCTAGCACAGGGAACACTGAAGCTTTCTTT.

This clonotype showed up just a few times. This chain links TRBV25-1 with TRBJ1-2; possible D gene TRBD1, 6 bases. Germline V gene lookup returns CDR1 MGHDK and CDR2 SYGVNS. The V end was cut by 0 bases, the J end by 4 bases, with 12 bases between. This CDR3 has 15 amino acids. The CDR3 nucleotides are TGTGCCAGCAGTGAATATGGGGGCAGAGTCTATGGCTACACCTTC. It specifies CASSEYGGRVYGYTF.